This T cell receptor beta chain originates from a study of a mutant IDH1 vaccine in newly diagnosed glioma. The wider study: Treated patients had a mean age of 40.4 years and an approximately 62% male, approximately 38% female split. Visit V12 happened at week 35; visit V13 happened at week 47.

This table comes from immunoSEQ multiplex PCR, and its TCRdb copy is limited to in-frame clones, with some not included. The sample has roughly 86,000 clones, roughly 86% seen once. Time point noted: week 47, end of study. Doses of 300 ug of mutant IDH1 20-mer peptide were given with topical imiquimod. Every donor had a new WHO grade 3 or 4 astrocytoma that was IDH1-mutant, with loss of nuclear ATRX. CDR1 is SGHRS, CDR2 YFSETQ, per germline. The CDR3 loop spans 14 amino acids. V was clipped by 4 bases and J by 6 bases, with 17 bases between them. Comment on this clone: Its antigen remains unknown.

Sequencing used PBMCs, obtained from a glioma patient whose treatment included an IDH1 peptide vaccine. The chain carries TRBV5-1 and TRBJ2-7, with a tentative D call TRBD2 (7 bases). The TCR was taken from a woman aged 45 to 65 with glioma. CDR3 sequence (DNA): TGCGCCAGCAGCCTGCTGGGGGGGGCAGGCGAGCAGTACTTC. Its translation: CASSLLGGAGEQYF.